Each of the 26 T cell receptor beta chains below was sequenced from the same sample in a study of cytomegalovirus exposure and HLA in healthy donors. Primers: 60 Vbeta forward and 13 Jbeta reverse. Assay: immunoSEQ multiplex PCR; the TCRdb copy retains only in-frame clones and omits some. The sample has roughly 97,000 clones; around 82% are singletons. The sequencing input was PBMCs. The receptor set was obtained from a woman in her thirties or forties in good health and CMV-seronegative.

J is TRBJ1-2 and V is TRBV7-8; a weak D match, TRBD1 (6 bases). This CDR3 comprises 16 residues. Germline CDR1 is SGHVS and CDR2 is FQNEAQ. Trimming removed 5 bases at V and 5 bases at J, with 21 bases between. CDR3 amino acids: CASSPYHGTSPYGYTF. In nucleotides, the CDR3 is TGTGCCAGCAGCCCTTATCATGGGACATCACCTTATGGCTACACCTTC.

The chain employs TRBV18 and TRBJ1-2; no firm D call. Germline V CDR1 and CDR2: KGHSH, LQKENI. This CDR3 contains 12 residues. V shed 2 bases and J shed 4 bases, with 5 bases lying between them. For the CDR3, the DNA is TGTGCCAGCTCACCAGGGCGCTATGGCTACACCTTC. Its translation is CASSPGRYGYTF. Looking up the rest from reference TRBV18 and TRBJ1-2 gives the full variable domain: NAGVMQNPRHLVRRRGQEARLRCSPMKGHSHVYWYRQLPEEGLKFMVYLQKENIIDESGMPKERFSAEFPKEGPSILRIQQVVRGDSAAYFCASSPGRYGYTFGSGTRLTVV.

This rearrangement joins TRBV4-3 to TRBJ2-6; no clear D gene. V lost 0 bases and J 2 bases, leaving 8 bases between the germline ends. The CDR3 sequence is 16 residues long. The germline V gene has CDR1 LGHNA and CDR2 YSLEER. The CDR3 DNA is TGCGCCAGCAGCCAAGAGTATAGTCCTGGGGCCAACGTCCTGACTTTC. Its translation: CASSQEYSPGANVLTF.

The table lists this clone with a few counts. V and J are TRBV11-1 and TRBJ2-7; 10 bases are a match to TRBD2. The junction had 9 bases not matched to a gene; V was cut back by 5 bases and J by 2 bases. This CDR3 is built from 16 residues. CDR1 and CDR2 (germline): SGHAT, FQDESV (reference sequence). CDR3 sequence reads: CASSLLGTSVAYEQYF. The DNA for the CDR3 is TGTGCCAGCAGCCTGCTGGGGACTAGCGTAGCCTACGAGCAGTACTTC.

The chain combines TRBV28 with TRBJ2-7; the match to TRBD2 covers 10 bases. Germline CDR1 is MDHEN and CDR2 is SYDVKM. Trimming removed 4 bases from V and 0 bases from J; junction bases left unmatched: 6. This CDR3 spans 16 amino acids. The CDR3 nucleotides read TGTGCCAGCAGTTCCATAGCGGGAGGCTTCTCCTACGAGCAGTACTTC. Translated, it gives CASSSIAGGFSYEQYF.

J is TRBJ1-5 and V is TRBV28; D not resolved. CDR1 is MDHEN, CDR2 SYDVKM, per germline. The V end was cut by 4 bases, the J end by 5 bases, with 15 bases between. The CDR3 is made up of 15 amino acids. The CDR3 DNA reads TGTGCCAGCAGTTCCCTCTCCCCCACAGATCAGCCCCAGCATTTT. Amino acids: CASSSLSPTDQPQHF.

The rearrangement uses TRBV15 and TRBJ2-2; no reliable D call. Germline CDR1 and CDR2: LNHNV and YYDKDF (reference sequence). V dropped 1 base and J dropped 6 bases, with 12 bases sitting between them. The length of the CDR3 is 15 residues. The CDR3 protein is CATSRARLVAGELFF. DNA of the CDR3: TGTGCCACCAGCAGAGCTCGACTGGTCGCCGGGGAGCTGTTTTTT.

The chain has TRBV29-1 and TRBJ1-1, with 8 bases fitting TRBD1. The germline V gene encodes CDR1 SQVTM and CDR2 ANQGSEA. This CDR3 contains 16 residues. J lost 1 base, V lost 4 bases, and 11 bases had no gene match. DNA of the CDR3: TGCAGCGTTGTGGGCGTGCCGACAGGGGCGAACACTGAAGCTTTCTTT. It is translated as CSVVGVPTGANTEAFF.

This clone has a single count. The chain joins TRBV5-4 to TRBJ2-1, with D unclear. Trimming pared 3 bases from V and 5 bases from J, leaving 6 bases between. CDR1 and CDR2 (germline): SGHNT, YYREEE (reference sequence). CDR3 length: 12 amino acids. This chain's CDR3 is CASSSQNNEQFF. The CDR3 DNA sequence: TGTGCCAGCAGCTCCCAAAACAATGAGCAGTTCTTC.

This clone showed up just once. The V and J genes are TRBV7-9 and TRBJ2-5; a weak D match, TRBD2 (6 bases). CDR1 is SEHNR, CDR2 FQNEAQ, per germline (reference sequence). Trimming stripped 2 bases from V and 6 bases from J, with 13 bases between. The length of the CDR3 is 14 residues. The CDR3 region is CASSLTSPHQTQYF. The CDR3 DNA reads TGTGCCAGCAGCTTAACTAGCCCCCATCAGACCCAGTACTTC.

The CDR3 nucleotides read TGTGCCAGCAGCAAAGAACTAGCGGGAGAGACCCAGTACTTC. This encodes CASSKELAGETQYF. The chain carries TRBV21-1 and TRBJ2-5; the table's D call of TRBD2 was not tested on the DNA. TRBV21-1 is a pseudogene locus. This CDR3 contains 14 residues.

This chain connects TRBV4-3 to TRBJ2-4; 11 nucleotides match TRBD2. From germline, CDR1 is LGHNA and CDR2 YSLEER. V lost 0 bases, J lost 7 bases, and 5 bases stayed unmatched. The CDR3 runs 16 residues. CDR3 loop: CASSQDLTSGTNIQYF. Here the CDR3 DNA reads TGCGCCAGCAGCCAAGATCTGACTAGCGGGACGAACATTCAGTACTTC.

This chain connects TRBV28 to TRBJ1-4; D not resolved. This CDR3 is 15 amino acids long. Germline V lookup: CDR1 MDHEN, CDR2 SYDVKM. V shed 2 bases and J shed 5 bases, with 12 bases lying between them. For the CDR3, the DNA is TGTGCCAGCAGTTTACCCTTGGGCGGGAATGAAAAACTGTTTTTT. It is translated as CASSLPLGGNEKLFF.

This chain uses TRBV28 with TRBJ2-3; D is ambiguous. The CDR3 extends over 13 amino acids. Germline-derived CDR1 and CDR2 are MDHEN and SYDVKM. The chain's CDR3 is CVSGHPVTDTQYF. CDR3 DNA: TGTGTGTCAGGTCATCCTGTCACAGATACGCAGTATTTT.

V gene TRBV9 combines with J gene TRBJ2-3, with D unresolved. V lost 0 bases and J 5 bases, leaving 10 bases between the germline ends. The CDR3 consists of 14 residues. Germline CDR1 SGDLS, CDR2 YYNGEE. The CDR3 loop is CASSVDAPGDTQYF. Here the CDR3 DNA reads TGTGCCAGCAGCGTAGACGCCCCGGGAGATACGCAGTATTTT.

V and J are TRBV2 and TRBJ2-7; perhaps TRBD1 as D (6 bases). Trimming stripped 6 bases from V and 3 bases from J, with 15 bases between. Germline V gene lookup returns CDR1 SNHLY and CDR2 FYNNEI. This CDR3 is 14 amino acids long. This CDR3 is CASSLDSQIYEQYF. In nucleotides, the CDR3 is TGTGCCAGCAGCCTGGACAGTCAGATCTACGAGCAGTACTTC.

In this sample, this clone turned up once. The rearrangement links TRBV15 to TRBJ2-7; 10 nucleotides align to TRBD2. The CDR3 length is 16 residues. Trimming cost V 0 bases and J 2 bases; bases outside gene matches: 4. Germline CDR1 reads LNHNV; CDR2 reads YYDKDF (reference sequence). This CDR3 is CATSRDIAGGTYEQYF. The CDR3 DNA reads TGTGCCACCAGCAGAGATATAGCGGGGGGCACCTACGAGCAGTACTTC.

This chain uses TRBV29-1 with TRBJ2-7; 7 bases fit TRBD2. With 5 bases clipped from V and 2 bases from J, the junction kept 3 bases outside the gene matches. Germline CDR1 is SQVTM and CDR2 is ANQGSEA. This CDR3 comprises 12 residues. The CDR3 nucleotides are TGCAGCGTTTTAGCGGGTCCCTACGAGCAGTACTTC. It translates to CSVLAGPYEQYF.

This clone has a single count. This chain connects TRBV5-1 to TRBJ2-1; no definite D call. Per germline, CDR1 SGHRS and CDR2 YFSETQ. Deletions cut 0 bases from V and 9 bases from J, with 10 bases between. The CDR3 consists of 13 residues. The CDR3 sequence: CASSLDPSGEQFF. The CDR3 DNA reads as TGCGCCAGCAGCTTGGACCCCTCCGGTGAGCAGTTCTTC.

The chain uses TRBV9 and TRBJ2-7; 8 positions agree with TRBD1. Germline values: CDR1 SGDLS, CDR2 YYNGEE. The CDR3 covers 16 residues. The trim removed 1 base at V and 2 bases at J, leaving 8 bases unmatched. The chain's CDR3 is CASSVRQQGAPYEQYF. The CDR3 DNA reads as TGTGCCAGCAGCGTACGGCAGCAGGGGGCCCCCTACGAGCAGTACTTC. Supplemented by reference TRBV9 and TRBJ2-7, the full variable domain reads DSGVTQTPKHLITATGQRVTLRCSPRSGDLSVYWYQQSLDQGLQFLIQYYNGEERAKGNILERFSAQQFPDLHSELNLSSLELGDSALYFCASSVRQQGAPYEQYFGPGTRLTVT.

CDR3 protein: CASSPRLAGASTGELFF. In DNA, the CDR3 is TGTGCCAGCAGCCCTCGACTAGCGGGAGCGTCCACCGGGGAGCTGTTTTTT. V is TRBV7-8 and J is TRBJ2-2, with 12 bases aligning to TRBD2. Germline CDR1 is SGHVS and CDR2 is FQNEAQ. The V segment lost 5 bases and the J segment 4 bases; nucleotides outside the gene matches: 8. This CDR3 region has 17 residues.

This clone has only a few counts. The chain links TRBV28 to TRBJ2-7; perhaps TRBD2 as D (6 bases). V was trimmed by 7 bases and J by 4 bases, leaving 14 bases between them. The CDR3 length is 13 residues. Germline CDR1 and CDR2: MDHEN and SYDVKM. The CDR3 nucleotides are TGTGCCAGCAATGGGACTCCTAATTACGAGCAGTACTTC. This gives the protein CASNGTPNYEQYF.

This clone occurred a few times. CDR3 DNA: TGTGCCAGCAGCGTATATTCAGACGTCCTGACTTTC. Protein product: CASSVYSDVLTF. The chain uses TRBV9 and TRBJ2-6; D is unresolved. V lost 1 base and J lost 11, with 7 bases in between. This CDR3 spans 12 amino acids. The germline gives CDR1 SGDLS, CDR2 YYNGEE.

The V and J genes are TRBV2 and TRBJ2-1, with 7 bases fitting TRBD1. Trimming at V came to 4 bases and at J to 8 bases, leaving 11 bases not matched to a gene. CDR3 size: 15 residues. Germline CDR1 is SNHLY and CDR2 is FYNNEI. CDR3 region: CASSVRRQGWDEQFF. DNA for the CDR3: TGTGCCAGCAGTGTCAGGAGACAGGGATGGGATGAGCAGTTCTTC.

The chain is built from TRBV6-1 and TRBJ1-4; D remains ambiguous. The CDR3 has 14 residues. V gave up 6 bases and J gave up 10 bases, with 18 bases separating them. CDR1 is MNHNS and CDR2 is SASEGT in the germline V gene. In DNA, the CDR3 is TGTGCCAGCAGACCCACTGAGGGCATGGGAAAACTGTTTTTT. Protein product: CASRPTEGMGKLFF.

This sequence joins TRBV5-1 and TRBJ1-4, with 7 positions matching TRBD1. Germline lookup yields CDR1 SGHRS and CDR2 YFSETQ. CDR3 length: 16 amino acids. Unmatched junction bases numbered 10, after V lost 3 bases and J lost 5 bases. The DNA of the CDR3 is TGCGCCAGCAGCTACTTGACACCGGGACAGAATGAAAAACTGTTTTTT. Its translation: CASSYLTPGQNEKLFF.